The 23 T cell receptor beta chains below all came from one sample that was sequenced in a study of T-cell memory formation after mild COVID-19. TCRdb processed the 5' RACE reads anew with MiXCR; each CDR3 protein has one entry. The table lists about 190,000 distinct CDR3 sequences, 8% to 11% of them singletons. The material sequenced was PBMCs or a T cell subset sorted from them (not recorded which). These receptor sequences come from a young man who had mild COVID-19 (a few samples of this study predate the infection). Cell type and time point are not known.

The V and J genes are TRBV18 and TRBJ2-1, with D perhaps matching TRBD2 (5 bases). Between the trimmed V and J ends, which lost 8 bases and 3 bases, there was a span of 14 bases. Germline V lookup: CDR1 KGHSH, CDR2 LQKENI. This CDR3 comprises 14 residues. The DNA for the CDR3 is TGTGCCAGCCAATCCCCGGGATTCTACAATGAGCAGTTCTTC. Translated, it gives CASQSPGFYNEQFF. Filled out from reference TRBV18 and TRBJ2-1, the complete variable domain reads NAGVMQNPRHLVRRRGQEARLRCSPMKGHSHVYWYRQLPEEGLKFMVYLQKENIIDESGMPKERFSAEFPKEGPSILRIQQVVRGDSAAYFCASQSPGFYNEQFFGPGTRLTVL.

This chain joins TRBV7-9 and TRBJ2-1; 7 nucleotides align to TRBD1. Germline-derived CDR1 and CDR2 are SEHNR and FQNEAQ (reference sequence). Trimming at V came to 6 bases and at J to 12 bases, leaving 5 bases not matched to a gene. The CDR3 has 11 residues. The CDR3 nucleotides are TGTGCCAGCAGAAGACAGGGTAGGCAGTTCTTC. Protein sequence: CASRRQGRQFF. The full variable domain, rest sourced from reference TRBV7-9 and TRBJ2-1, is DTGVSQNPRHKITKRGQNVTFRCDPISEHNRLYWYRQTLGQGPEFLTYFQNEAQLEKSRLLSDRFSAERPKGSFSTLEIQRTEQGDSAMYLCASRRQGRQFFGPGTRLTVL.

There are a few counts of this clonotype. The CDR3 loop reads CASSFGSANTGELFF. CDR3 nucleotide sequence: TGCGCCAGCAGCTTTGGGAGCGCGAACACCGGGGAGCTGTTTTTT. The V gene is TRBV5-1, the J gene TRBJ2-2; the D gene is possibly TRBD2 (5 bases). This CDR3 has 15 residues. CDR1 is SGHRS and CDR2 is YFSETQ in the germline V gene. Trimming removed 2 bases at V and 0 bases at J, with 8 bases between.

The chain carries TRBV5-1 and TRBJ2-2, with TRBD2 matching 8 bases. The V and J ends lost 0 bases and 3 bases, in that order; junction bases with no gene match: 7. The length of the CDR3 is 17 residues. Germline V gives CDR1 SGHRS, CDR2 YFSETQ. This CDR3 is CASSLALSGVHTGELFF. In nucleotides, the CDR3 is TGCGCCAGCAGCTTGGCCCTTAGCGGGGTGCACACCGGGGAGCTGTTTTTT.

This chain joins TRBV6-2 or TRBV6-3 and TRBJ1-1; D is possibly TRBD1 (6 bases). CDR1 is MNHEY, CDR2 SVGEGT, per germline. There are 13 residues in the CDR3. Trimming took 5 bases from V and 4 from J, leaving 11 bases between them. The CDR3 nucleotides read TGTGCCAGCAGTAGGACAGTAGCCACTGAAGCTTTCTTT. It translates to CASSRTVATEAFF.

This clonotype was seen ten or more times. The junction differs from germline at one of its ends, possibly a read error. V and J are TRBV7-7 and TRBJ2-3; 7 bases line up with TRBD2. The CDR3 is 15 amino acids. Germline-derived CDR1 and CDR2 are SSHAT and FNYEAQ (reference sequence). CDR3 residues: CASSLGGTITDTQYF. The CDR3 coding sequence is TGTGCTAGCAGCTTGGGGGGGACTATCACAGATACGCAGTATTTT.

This chain links TRBV4-3 with TRBJ2-1; 15 positions match TRBD2. CDR3 length equals 17 residues. From germline, CDR1 is LGHNA and CDR2 YSLEER. V was pared by 0 bases and J by 6 bases, with 3 bases of the junction left unmatched. The CDR3 DNA reads TGCGCCAGCAGCCAAGAGGGACTAGCGGGGGGCCTCAATGAGCAGTTCTTC. Translated: CASSQEGLAGGLNEQFF.

This clonotype has a handful of counts. The chain joins TRBV7-8 to TRBJ2-3, with no clear D. The germline V and J ends were trimmed by 5 bases and 2 bases, with 17 bases remaining between them. Germline values: CDR1 SGHVS, CDR2 FQNEAQ. The CDR3 length is 16 residues. In nucleotides, the CDR3 is TGTGCCAGCAGCCCCCGCACAGTCGCCCTCACAGATACGCAGTATTTT. Translating it yields CASSPRTVALTDTQYF.

The chain joins TRBV20-1 to TRBJ2-3; 12 bases agree with TRBD2. Trimming took 5 bases from V and 3 from J; bases not matched to a gene: 3. The CDR3 is made up of 14 amino acids. CDR1 is DFQATT, CDR2 SNEGSKA, per germline (reference sequence). The CDR3 DNA reads as TGCAGTGCTCTACTAGCGGGGGGAACAGATACGCAGTATTTT. This encodes CSALLAGGTDTQYF.

In nucleotides, the CDR3 is TGTGCCAGCAGCTTTTGGCGGGGACTTCTTATGGGGCCAGATACGCAGTATTTT. It is translated as CASSFWRGLLMGPDTQYF. V is TRBV7-8 and J is TRBJ2-3, with TRBD2 as a possible D gene (6 bases). Germline V CDR1 and CDR2: SGHVS, FQNEAQ. The CDR3 is made up of 18 amino acids. V was cut by 3 bases and J by 4 bases, with 23 bases left in between.

The V and J genes are TRBV11-1 and TRBJ2-7; D remains unclear. The CDR3 has 15 amino acids. The V end lost 0 bases, the J end lost 3 bases, and 12 bases lay between the germline ends. Germline V gene data show CDR1 as SGHAT and CDR2 as FQDESV (reference sequence). CDR3 bases: TGTGCCAGCAGCTTAGCGATGATAACAAGCTACGAGCAGTACTTC. This gives the protein CASSLAMITSYEQYF.

Details on this clonotype: Sequence at one end of the junction differs from germline and may be a read error. The J gene is TRBJ2-2, the V gene TRBV3-1, with 8 nucleotides matching TRBD1. The CDR3 has 15 amino acids. CDR1 is LGHDT, CDR2 YNNKEL, per germline (reference sequence). The CDR3 here is CASSQGQGNTGELFF. The CDR3 coding sequence is TGTGCCAGCAGCCAAGGACAGGGGAACACTGGGGAGCTGTTTTTT.

This clonotype was seen at least ten times. The rearrangement links TRBV4-2 to TRBJ2-7; unclear D gene. Germline values: CDR1 LGHNA, CDR2 YNFKEQ. Between the trimmed V and J ends, which lost 4 bases and 0 bases, there was a span of 16 bases. The CDR3 has 16 amino acids. CDR3 protein: CASSPWGGESSYEQYF. DNA of the CDR3: TGTGCCAGCAGCCCGTGGGGTGGGGAAAGCTCCTACGAGCAGTACTTC.

This clonotype was detected a few times. The chain combines TRBV5-1 with TRBJ2-3; 8 positions match TRBD1. The CDR3 is 16 amino acids. The germline V gene has CDR1 SGHRS and CDR2 YFSETQ. With V trimmed by 4 bases and J by 2 bases, 9 bases remained unmatched. CDR3: CASSLGQGPTTDTQYF. CDR3 in DNA: TGCGCCAGCAGCCTCGGACAGGGCCCCACCACAGATACGCAGTATTTT. Based on the CDR3 plus reference TRBV5-1 and TRBJ2-3, the full variable domain is KAGVTQTPRYLIKTRGQQVTLSCSPISGHRSVSWYQQTPGQGLQFLFEYFSETQRNKGNFPGRFSGRQFSNSRSEMNVSTLELGDSALYLCASSLGQGPTTDTQYFGPGTRLTVL.

There are a few counts of this clonotype. CDR3 protein: CASSLRGGPEFENTEAFF. The CDR3 coding sequence is TGCGCCAGCAGCCTGAGGGGAGGACCCGAATTTGAGAACACTGAAGCTTTCTTT. The chain employs TRBV5-1 and TRBJ1-1; tentatively, D is TRBD1 (5 bases). V lost 4 bases to trimming and J lost 1 base, with 23 bases between them. CDR1 is SGHRS and CDR2 is YFSETQ in the germline V gene. CDR3 length equals 18 residues.

This clonotype was found many times. V usage is TRBV6-2 or TRBV6-3 and J usage is TRBJ2-1; 11 positions agree with TRBD1. There are 15 residues in the CDR3. Germline V lookup: CDR1 MNHEY, CDR2 SVGEGT. Losses at the gene ends were 2 bases for V and 8 bases for J; bases not matched to a gene: 5. DNA for the CDR3: TGTGCCAGCAGTTACCGGACAGGGGGCTGGGATGAGCAGTTCTTC. Protein product: CASSYRTGGWDEQFF.

This clonotype has at least ten counts. The gene calls are TRBV7-3 and TRBJ1-1; no firm D call. This CDR3 has 14 residues. Germline CDR1 SGHTA, CDR2 FQGTGA. V gave up 5 bases and J gave up 1 base, with 11 bases separating them. DNA for the CDR3: TGTGCCAGCAGCCCCGGGTGGGGGAACACTGAAGCTTTCTTT. This encodes CASSPGWGNTEAFF. Together with reference TRBV7-3 and TRBJ1-1, the CDR3 gives the full variable domain: GAGVSQTPSNKVTEKGKYVELRCDPISGHTALYWYRQSLGQGPEFLIYFQGTGAADDSGLPNDRFFAVRPEGSVSTLKIQRTERGDSAVYLCASSPGWGNTEAFFGQGTRLTVV.

The CDR3 reads CASSQELWRSYNSPLHF. The CDR3 DNA is TGCGCCAGCAGCCAAGAACTGTGGCGGTCCTATAATTCACCCCTCCACTTT. The V and J genes are TRBV4-3 and TRBJ1-6; no firm D call. The CDR3 is 17 residues long. CDR1 LGHNA and CDR2 YSLEER come from the germline V gene. V lost 0 bases, J lost 1 base, and 10 bases lay in between.

This clonotype was seen repeatedly, ten times or more. The rearrangement joins TRBV12-3 or TRBV12-4 to TRBJ2-2; possibly TRBD2 for D (5 bases). Trimming stripped 2 bases from V and 2 bases from J, with 15 bases between. The CDR3 extends over 17 amino acids. The CDR3 DNA reads as TGTGCCAGCAGTTTACATCCCACCGGACTTAACACCGGGGAGCTGTTTTTT. It encodes CASSLHPTGLNTGELFF.

The J gene is TRBJ1-5, the V gene TRBV18; TRBD1 matches at 12 bases. Germline CDR1 and CDR2: KGHSH and LQKENI. V was pared by 3 bases and J by 6 bases, with 3 bases of the junction left unmatched. The CDR3 runs 15 residues. CDR3 in amino acids: CASSPGTGGVQPQHF. The DNA of the CDR3 is TGTGCCAGCTCACCCGGGACAGGGGGCGTTCAGCCCCAGCATTTT.

This clonotype has a handful of counts. The chain has TRBV6-2 or TRBV6-3 and TRBJ2-1, with D possibly called TRBD1 or TRBD2 (5 bases each). Trimming left V 5 bases short and J 6 bases short, with 11 bases between. Germline CDR1 MNHEY, CDR2 SVGEGT. The length of the CDR3 is 13 residues. CDR3 sequence: CASSPSGLNEQFF. As DNA, the CDR3 is TGTGCCAGCAGTCCATCGGGGCTCAATGAGCAGTTCTTC.

The chain uses TRBV7-9 and TRBJ1-2; 10 nucleotides agree with TRBD1. Unmatched junction bases numbered 6, after V lost 0 bases and J lost 11 bases. The CDR3 totals 14 residues. CDR1 SEHNR and CDR2 FQNEAQ come from the germline V gene (reference sequence). In DNA form, the CDR3 reads TGTGCCAGCAGCTTAGCGACAGGGGGCGTCAGGTACACCTTC. Protein sequence: CASSLATGGVRYTF.

This clonotype showed up just a few times. The V and J genes are TRBV29-1 and TRBJ2-1; possible D gene TRBD1, 5 bases. The ends were cut back, 6 bases at V and 0 bases at J, with 15 bases in the middle. This CDR3 is 15 amino acids long. CDR1 is SQVTM and CDR2 is ANQGSEA in the germline V gene. Here the CDR3 reads CSVGKGQSSYNEQFF. As DNA, the CDR3 is TGCAGCGTGGGGAAGGGGCAGAGCTCCTACAATGAGCAGTTCTTC.